The next 10 T cell receptor beta chains were all read from a single sample in a study of T cell responses to AZD1222 COVID-19 vaccine. Data came from immunoSEQ multiplex PCR; TCRdb stores just in-frame clones and leaves some out. The data show about 180,000 clones, about nine tenths seen once. The sequenced sample was peripheral blood, obtained 28 days after the second AZD1222 dose. The receptor set was obtained from an adult who received the AZD1222 COVID-19 vaccine.

The genes are TRBV7-9 and TRBJ1-1; D gene unclear. Germline CDR1 and CDR2: SEHNR and FQNEAQ (reference sequence). V was clipped by 7 bases and J by 1 base, with 7 bases between them. CDR3 length equals 12 residues. CDR3 sequence: CASIPQNTEAFF. CDR3 sequence (DNA): TGTGCCAGCATCCCCCAGAACACTGAAGCTTTCTTT.

The genes are TRBV9 and TRBJ2-6, with TRBD1 matching 7 bases. Germline CDR1 SGDLS, CDR2 YYNGEE. The CDR3 extends over 18 amino acids. Trimming at V came to 1 base and at J to 0 bases, leaving 7 bases not matched to a gene. CDR3 loop: CASSVSGQLLSGANVLTF. CDR3 nucleotides: TGTGCCAGCAGCGTATCGGGACAGCTACTCTCTGGGGCCAACGTCCTGACTTTC.

V usage is TRBV7-9 and J usage is TRBJ1-4; 9 positions match TRBD1. This CDR3 spans 18 amino acids. V lost 6 bases to trimming and J lost 5 bases; unmatched junction nucleotides: 16. Per the germline V gene, CDR1 is SEHNR and CDR2 is FQNEAQ (reference sequence). The DNA of the CDR3 is TGTGCCAGCAGAGGTGGAGGGACAGGGTCTTTACGGAATGAAAAACTGTTTTTT. Protein product: CASRGGGTGSLRNEKLFF. Based on the CDR3 plus reference TRBV7-9 and TRBJ1-4, the full variable domain is DTGVSQNPRHKITKRGQNVTFRCDPISEHNRLYWYRQTLGQGPEFLTYFQNEAQLEKSRLLSDRFSAERPKGSFSTLEIQRTEQGDSAMYLCASRGGGTGSLRNEKLFFGSGTQLSVL.

The rearrangement links TRBV9 to TRBJ1-1; maybe TRBD1 (5 bases). CDR3 length: 17 amino acids. V lost 0 bases and J lost 5, with 20 bases in between. Germline values: CDR1 SGDLS, CDR2 YYNGEE. Written as DNA, the CDR3 is TGTGCCAGCAGCGTAGATATGCTGATGGGGGTGGGGACTGAAGCTTTCTTT. Translated: CASSVDMLMGVGTEAFF.

V is TRBV27 and J is TRBJ2-3; 8 bases fit TRBD2. V shed 5 bases and J 0 bases; nucleotides not matched to a gene: 4. The germline gives CDR1 MNHEY, CDR2 SMNVEV (reference sequence). This CDR3 has 15 amino acids. The CDR3 coding sequence is TGTGCCAGCAGTCACGTAGCGGGGAGCACAGATACGCAGTATTTT. This gives the protein CASSHVAGSTDTQYF.

This chain uses TRBV5-1 with TRBJ2-1; D ambiguous. V lost 0 bases and J 0 bases, leaving 7 bases between the germline ends. The CDR3 consists of 15 residues. Germline CDR1 reads SGHRS; CDR2 reads YFSETQ. The CDR3 region is CASSLDGNSYNEQFF. The CDR3 DNA sequence: TGCGCCAGCAGCTTGGACGGTAACTCCTACAATGAGCAGTTCTTC.

The chain employs TRBV11-3 and TRBJ2-2, with D perhaps matching TRBD2 (6 bases). Trimming took off 1 base at V and 5 bases at J, with 11 bases between the two ends. The germline CDR1 and CDR2 sequences are SGHNT and YENEEA. CDR3 length: 15 amino acids. This CDR3 reads CASSLGGTSTGELFF. The CDR3 nucleotides read TGTGCCAGCAGCTTAGGAGGGACTTCGACCGGGGAGCTGTTTTTT.

Written as DNA, the CDR3 is TGTGCCAGCAGTTTGGGGAAGAGGACGGGTACTAATGAAAAACTGTTTTTT. Translated, it gives CASSLGKRTGTNEKLFF. The chain combines TRBV28 with TRBJ1-4, with unresolved D. This CDR3 comprises 17 residues. V gave up 3 bases and J gave up 2 bases, with 16 bases separating them. Germline V gene data show CDR1 as MDHEN and CDR2 as SYDVKM.

The gene calls are TRBV4-1 and TRBJ1-1; 7 nucleotides match TRBD1. The CDR3 extends over 15 amino acids. Germline values: CDR1 MGHRA, CDR2 YSYEKL. Trimming at V came to 1 base and at J to 2 bases, leaving 4 bases not matched to a gene. CDR3 region: CASSQGGTDNTEAFF. In DNA form, the CDR3 reads TGCGCCAGCAGCCAAGGAGGGACAGACAACACTGAAGCTTTCTTT.

The chain employs TRBV6-5 and TRBJ2-1, with TRBD1 identical over 8 bases. Unmatched junction bases numbered 8, after V lost 0 bases and J lost 7 bases. This CDR3 spans 16 amino acids. Germline lookup yields CDR1 MNHEY and CDR2 SVGAGI. CDR3 region: CASSYSSGQGINEQFF. The CDR3 region has the DNA TGTGCCAGCAGTTACTCCTCCGGACAGGGTATTAATGAGCAGTTCTTC.